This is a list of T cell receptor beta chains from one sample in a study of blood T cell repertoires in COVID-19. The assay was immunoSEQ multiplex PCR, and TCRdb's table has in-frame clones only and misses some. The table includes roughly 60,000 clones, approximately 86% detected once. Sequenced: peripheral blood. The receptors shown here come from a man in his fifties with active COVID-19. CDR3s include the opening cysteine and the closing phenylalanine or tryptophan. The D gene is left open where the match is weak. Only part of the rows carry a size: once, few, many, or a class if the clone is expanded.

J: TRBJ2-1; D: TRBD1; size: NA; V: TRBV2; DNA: TGTGCCAGCAGGACACAGGGGGGCCATTACAATGAGCAGTTCTTC; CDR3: CASRTQGGHYNEQFF
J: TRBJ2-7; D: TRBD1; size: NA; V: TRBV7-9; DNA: TGTGCCACCCGCCCGGGACAGGGCCCTCTAGAGCAGTACTTC; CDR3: CATRPGQGPLEQYF
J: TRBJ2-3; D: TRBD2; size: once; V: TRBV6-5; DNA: TGTGCCAGCAAACCGGGGACTACCTCCACAGATACGCAGTATTTT; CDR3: CASKPGTTSTDTQYF
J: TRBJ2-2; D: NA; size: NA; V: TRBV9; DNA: TGTGCCAGCAGCGTAGAGGAACGGACAGTCAGCACCGGGGAGCTGTTTTTT; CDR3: CASSVEERTVSTGELFF
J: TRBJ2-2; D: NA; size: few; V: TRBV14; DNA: TGTGCCAGCAGCCAAGGAGTTTTGGACACCGGGGAGCTGTTTTTT; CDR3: CASSQGVLDTGELFF
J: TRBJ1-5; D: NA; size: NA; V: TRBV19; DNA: TGTGCCAGTAGGATGACAGTTAGCAATCAGCCCCAGCATTTT; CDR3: CASRMTVSNQPQHF
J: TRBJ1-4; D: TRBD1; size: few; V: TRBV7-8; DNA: TGTGCCAGCAGCTTAGGGACAGGGGTTAATGAAAAACTGTTTTTT; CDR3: CASSLGTGVNEKLFF
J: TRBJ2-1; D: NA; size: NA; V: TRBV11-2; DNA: TGTGCCAGCAGCTTAGGTGTCCGGGGGAATAGGCAGTTCTTC; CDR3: CASSLGVRGNRQFF
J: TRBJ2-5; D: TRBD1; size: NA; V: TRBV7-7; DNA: TGTGCTAGCAGCTTAGGCGGACAGGGGGCGCGAAAGACCCAGTACTTC; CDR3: CASSLGGQGARKTQYF
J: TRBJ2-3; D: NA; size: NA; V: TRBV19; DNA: TGTGCCAGTAGTATGACTCGAGGGGGGGGTCTGGATACGCAGTATTTT; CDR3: CASSMTRGGGLDTQYF
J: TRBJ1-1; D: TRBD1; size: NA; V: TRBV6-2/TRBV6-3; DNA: TGTGCCAGCAGTACAGGGGGCAGAATGGCTTTCTTT; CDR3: CASSTGGRMAFF
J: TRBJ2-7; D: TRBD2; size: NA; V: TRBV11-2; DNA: TGTGCCAGCAGCTTGAGCGGGGGCTCCTACGAGCAGTACTTC; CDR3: CASSLSGGSYEQYF
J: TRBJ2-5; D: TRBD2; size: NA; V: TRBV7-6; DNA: TGTGCCAGCAGCTTAGCTGGGACTAGCGGGGGGGAGCAAGAGACCCAGTACTTC; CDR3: CASSLAGTSGGEQETQYF
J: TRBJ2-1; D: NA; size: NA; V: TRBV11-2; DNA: TGTGCCAGCAGCTCCGGACTATTGGGTGAGCAGTTCTTC; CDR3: CASSSGLLGEQFF
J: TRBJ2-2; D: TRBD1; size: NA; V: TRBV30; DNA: TGTGCCTGGAGTGAGGGACAGGGGAACACCGGGGAGCTGTTTTTT; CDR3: CAWSEGQGNTGELFF
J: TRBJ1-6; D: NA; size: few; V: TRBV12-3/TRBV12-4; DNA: TGTGCCAGCAGCAGACTGGATTCACCCCTCCACTTT; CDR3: CASSRLDSPLHF
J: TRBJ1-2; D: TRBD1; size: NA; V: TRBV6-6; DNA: TGTGCCAGCAGGCGACAGGGGGCAGTCTATGGCTACACCTTC; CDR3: CASRRQGAVYGYTF
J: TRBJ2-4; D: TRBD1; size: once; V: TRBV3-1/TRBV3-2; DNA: TGTGCCAGCAGCCGAGAGACAGGGGTGGGGAACATTCAGTACTTC; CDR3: CASSRETGVGNIQYF
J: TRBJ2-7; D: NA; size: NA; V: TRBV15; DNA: TGTGCCACCAGCCTACGTACCGGGAGAGACGAGCAGTACTTC; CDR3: CATSLRTGRDEQYF
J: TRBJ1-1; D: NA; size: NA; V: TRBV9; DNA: TGTGCCAGCAGCGCGACCTCGGGATATATGAACACTGAAGCTTTCTTT; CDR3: CASSATSGYMNTEAFF